The source of this TCR beta chain is a study of blood T cells in healthy people across ages. Study results and limitations: In older individuals, TCR beta diversity per million T cells was lower, falling roughly linearly with age. PBMCs left unsorted prevented a conclusive naive versus antigen-experienced comparison. No one knew whether donors had CMV, which possibly confounded expanded clonotype changes.

Note on this clonotype: Its target is not known.

For the second PCR, which ran for 7 to 11 cycles, a sample-barcoded 5' primer and a J-beta primer mix were used. TCRdb independently ran MiXCR on the 5' RACE reads; one entry per CDR3 protein. The table lists about 640,000 distinct CDR3 sequences, roughly 50% of them singletons. Per-sample PBMC isolation yielded at least 7 million cells. Germline CDR1 reads MDHEN; CDR2 reads SYDVKM. J was trimmed by 13 bases and V by 2 bases; bases with no gene match: 4. The CDR3 loop spans 12 amino acids. The clonotype comes from a man aged 55 to 69 in good health. Input material: blood. This chain links TRBV28 with TRBJ2-1; 8 nucleotides match TRBD1. The CDR3 sequence: CASSLIGQGQFF. The CDR3 nucleotides are TGTGCCAGCAGTTTAATCGGACAGGGCCAGTTCTTC. Variable domain in full (rest from reference TRBV28 and TRBJ2-1): DVKVTQSSRYLVKRTGEKVFLECVQDMDHENMFWYRQDPGLGLRLIYFSYDVKMKEKGDIPEGYSVSREKKERFSLILESASTNQTSMYLCASSLIGQGQFFGPGTRLTVL.